The T cell receptor beta chain under discussion was sequenced for a study of blood T cell repertoires in COVID-19. Background on the study: The United States, Italy and Spain supplied acute and convalescent COVID-19 samples. T cells, B-cell-depleted T cells, or PBMCs supplied cDNA or gDNA.

Individuals drawn from approximately 26 US areas were about 18 to 89 years old. Researchers sorted participants into cohorts using their self-reported clinical history. Some clones are missing from TCRdb's copy, which holds only in-frame ones; the method was immunoSEQ multiplex PCR. Here the sample spans about 370,000 clones, about nine tenths being singletons. CDR3 length: 14 residues. Germline CDR1 and CDR2: SNHLY and FYNNEI. Trimming pared 8 bases from V and 0 bases from J, leaving 14 bases between. The specimen sequenced was PBMCs or T cells enriched from blood (not recorded which). The receptor comes from a woman aged 40 to 50 who had been exposed to COVID-19. The chain employs TRBV2 and TRBJ2-7; weak D call: TRBD2 (6 bases). CDR3 loop: CASGGLLISYEQYF. CDR3 sequence (DNA): TGTGCCAGCGGGGGACTGCTAATCTCCTACGAGCAGTACTTC.